The 26 T cell receptor beta chains listed next were all sequenced from one sample in a study of shared T cell receptors in the human thymus. Profiled with immunoSEQ multiplex PCR; TCRdb holds only in-frame clones, not every one. The profile shows roughly 410,000 clones, approximately 95% of them singletons. Material for sequencing was thymocytes. These receptors all come from a human donor.

The chain uses TRBV27 and TRBJ2-7, with no clear D. CDR1 and CDR2 from the germline V gene are MNHEY and SMNVEV (reference sequence). The CDR3 loop spans 14 amino acids. Trimming took 6 bases from V and 0 from J, leaving 12 bases between them. CDR3 in DNA: TGTGCCAGCAGGAACGAGACCAGCTCCTACGAGCAGTACTTC. Protein sequence: CASRNETSSYEQYF.

This rearrangement joins TRBV5-4 to TRBJ1-3; TRBD1 is a possible D gene (6 bases). This CDR3 contains 16 residues. Germline V gives CDR1 SGHNT, CDR2 YYREEE (reference sequence). Trimming left V 4 bases short and J 3 bases short, with 17 bases between. The CDR3 region is CASSRGTTEVGNTIYF. DNA of the CDR3: TGTGCCAGCAGCCGAGGGACAACAGAGGTTGGAAACACCATATATTTT.

The gene calls are TRBV7-9 and TRBJ2-1; TRBD2 agrees at 10 bases. The CDR3 extends over 17 amino acids. V dropped 0 bases and J dropped 8; count of bases not matched to a gene: 10. The germline V gene has CDR1 SEHNR and CDR2 FQNEAQ (reference sequence). This chain's CDR3 is CASSLALAGGLWDEQFF. The CDR3 DNA is TGTGCCAGCAGCTTAGCTTTAGCGGGAGGCCTCTGGGATGAGCAGTTCTTC.

The sample holds one count of this clone. The chain links TRBV13 to TRBJ2-3; 14 bases fit TRBD2. The junction had 8 bases not matched to a gene; V was cut back by 4 bases and J by 5 bases. This CDR3 region has 17 residues. Germline CDR1 PRHDT, CDR2 FYEKMQ (reference sequence). In DNA, the CDR3 is TGTGCCAGCAGCTCCCGGGGACTAGCGGGAGCAGGAGATACGCAGTATTTT. Protein sequence: CASSSRGLAGAGDTQYF.

Only one count was recorded for this clone. The gene calls are TRBV28 and TRBJ2-1, with a weak D call TRBD1 (6 bases). The V and J ends lost 7 bases and 5 bases respectively, with 21 bases between them. Germline CDR1 and CDR2: MDHEN and SYDVKM. This CDR3 region has 16 residues. CDR3: CASTVQGPVVNNEQFF. As DNA, the CDR3 is TGTGCCAGCACCGTACAGGGACCCGTCGTAAACAATGAGCAGTTCTTC.

The J gene is TRBJ2-1, the V gene TRBV6-4; D possibly uses TRBD1 or TRBD2 (5 bases each). This CDR3 region has 15 residues. Germline V gene sequence: CDR1 MRHNA, CDR2 SNTAGT. Trimming stripped 3 bases from V and 0 bases from J, with 9 bases between. The CDR3, as DNA: TGTGCCAGCAGTGAAGCAGGGAGCTCCTACAATGAGCAGTTCTTC. Amino acid sequence: CASSEAGSSYNEQFF.

The chain couples TRBV9 to TRBJ1-1; TRBD1 aligns across 7 bases. Germline V lookup: CDR1 SGDLS, CDR2 YYNGEE. V trimming: 2 bases; J trimming: 1 base; junction bases outside the gene matches: 8. The CDR3 totals 16 residues. The CDR3 here is CASSVPEQGWNTEAFF. Here the CDR3 DNA reads TGTGCCAGCAGCGTGCCGGAACAGGGGTGGAACACTGAAGCTTTCTTT.

This clone was recorded once. The J gene is TRBJ1-4, the V gene TRBV6-6; D call uncertain. Germline V lookup: CDR1 MNHNY, CDR2 SVGAGI (reference sequence). This CDR3 is 15 amino acids long. V lost 2 bases and J 7 bases, leaving 14 bases between the germline ends. The DNA of the CDR3 is TGTGCCAGCAGTTACGGATTTCAGGCGAGTGAAAAACTGTTTTTT. Its translation: CASSYGFQASEKLFF.

The rearrangement uses TRBV5-8 and TRBJ1-5; no definite D call. Trimming removed 3 bases from V and 0 bases from J, with 25 bases in between. Germline assignment: CDR1 SGHTS and CDR2 YDEGEE. CDR3 length: 20 amino acids. CDR3 sequence reads: CASSYPRPPADTYSNQPQHF. As DNA, the CDR3 is TGTGCCAGCAGCTACCCGCGTCCTCCCGCAGACACCTATAGCAATCAGCCCCAGCATTTT. Filled out from reference TRBV5-8 and TRBJ1-5, the complete variable domain reads EAGVTQSPTHLIKTRGQQATLRCSPISGHTSVYWYQQALGLGLQFLLWYDEGEERNRGNFPPRFSGRQFPNYSSELNVNALELEDSALYLCASSYPRPPADTYSNQPQHFGDGTRLSIL.

The chain links TRBV10-3 to TRBJ2-3; D gene uncertain. The CDR3 has 15 amino acids. The V end lost 2 bases, the J end lost 3 bases, and 12 bases lay between the germline ends. The germline V gene encodes CDR1 ENHRY and CDR2 SYGVKD. The CDR3, as DNA: TGTGCCATCAGTGAGGCGACAAGCAATACAGATACGCAGTATTTT. The encoded protein is CAISEATSNTDTQYF.

This sequence joins TRBV27 and TRBJ2-2; 7 bases match TRBD1. The CDR3 contains 15 residues. V shed 6 bases, J shed 5 bases, and the junction held 9 bases outside the gene matches. Germline values: CDR1 MNHEY, CDR2 SMNVEV (reference sequence). The CDR3: CASSWDSFGTGELFF. CDR3 nucleotides: TGTGCCAGCAGCTGGGACAGCTTTGGAACCGGGGAGCTGTTTTTT.

This clone occurred once. The rearrangement links TRBV7-9 to TRBJ1-4; the D gene is possibly TRBD1 (5 bases). Trimming took 2 bases from V and 6 from J, leaving 19 bases between them. The CDR3 runs to 17 residues. CDR1 is SEHNR and CDR2 is FQNEAQ in the germline V gene (reference sequence). The DNA for the CDR3 is TGTGCCAGCAGCTTAAAGGGGACCGAGTCGGGGTATGAAAAACTGTTTTTT. It codes for CASSLKGTESGYEKLFF.

The CDR3 nucleotides read TGTGCCAGCAGCGTACAATCCCGTGACCCGCATGAGCAGTACTTC. It is translated as CASSVQSRDPHEQYF. The chain recombines TRBV27 with TRBJ2-5; D gene uncertain. V was clipped by 6 bases and J by 11 bases, with 25 bases between them. This CDR3 is built from 15 residues. In germline, CDR1 is MNHEY, CDR2 SMNVEV (reference sequence).

The chain has TRBV10-3 and TRBJ2-3; TRBD1 agrees at 9 bases. Unmatched junction bases numbered 15, after V lost 6 bases and J lost 2 bases. Germline CDR1 ENHRY, CDR2 SYGVKD. This CDR3 is 18 amino acids long. As DNA, the CDR3 is TGTGCCATCAGGGACGGCCCGGGACAGGGCCTTTTCACAGATACGCAGTATTTT. It encodes CAIRDGPGQGLFTDTQYF.

In DNA form, the CDR3 reads TGTGCCAGCAGTTTTCGGCTAGCGGTCGGTACGCAGTATTTT. Translating it yields CASSFRLAVGTQYF. The chain uses TRBV28 and TRBJ2-3, with 7 bases matching TRBD2. CDR1 MDHEN and CDR2 SYDVKM come from the germline V gene. The ends lost 3 bases at V and 8 bases at J; junction bases unmatched: 8. The CDR3 has 14 residues.

This sequence joins TRBV13 and TRBJ1-4; possible D gene TRBD1, 6 bases. CDR1 is PRHDT and CDR2 is FYEKMQ in the germline V gene (reference sequence). V was clipped by 1 base and J by 9 bases, with 15 bases between them. The CDR3 is made up of 15 amino acids. The CDR3 here is CASSLVSGVGKKLFF. CDR3 DNA: TGTGCCAGCAGCTTAGTCTCAGGGGTTGGCAAAAAACTGTTTTTT. Variable domain in full (rest from reference TRBV13 and TRBJ1-4): AAGVIQSPRHLIKEKRETATLKCYPIPRHDTVYWYQQGPGQDPQFLISFYEKMQSDKGSIPDRFSAQQFSDYHSELNMSSLELGDSALYFCASSLVSGVGKKLFFGSGTQLSVL.

V gene TRBV6-4 combines with J gene TRBJ1-5; D is undetermined. The CDR3 consists of 17 residues. Germline assignment: CDR1 MRHNA and CDR2 SNTAGT. The V end was cut by 3 bases, the J end by 4 bases, with 19 bases between. CDR3 bases: TGTGCCAGCAGTGATTTGGGAAGTAGCCTGCCTAATCAGCCCCAGCATTTT. Its translation is CASSDLGSSLPNQPQHF.

The chain joins TRBV2 to TRBJ2-3; TRBD2 agrees at 10 bases. Trimming at V came to 1 base and at J to 2 bases, leaving 21 bases not matched to a gene. This CDR3 is built from 22 residues. Germline loops: CDR1 SNHLY, CDR2 FYNNEI. The CDR3 is CASSEVSAPHKREGLPTDTQYF. For the CDR3, the DNA is TGTGCCAGCAGTGAAGTGTCGGCCCCGCACAAGCGGGAGGGCCTACCCACAGATACGCAGTATTTT.

The chain recombines TRBV28 with TRBJ2-7; 10 nucleotides match TRBD1. The CDR3 has 17 residues. Germline values: CDR1 MDHEN, CDR2 SYDVKM. The V segment lost 3 bases and the J segment 9 bases; nucleotides outside the gene matches: 17. CDR3 amino acids: CASSFPTGGASVRGQYF. DNA for the CDR3: TGTGCCAGCAGTTTCCCGACAGGGGGCGCGTCTGTTCGCGGGCAGTACTTC.

The V call is TRBV19, the J call TRBJ2-2; maybe TRBD2 (6 bases). The germline CDR1 and CDR2 sequences are LNHDA and SQIVND (reference sequence). The CDR3 runs 15 residues. Trimming shortened V by 0 bases and J by 5 bases, and 10 bases separated the two germline ends. The CDR3 protein is CASSIDRGGTGELFF. CDR3 DNA: TGTGCCAGTAGTATAGATCGTGGGGGGACCGGGGAGCTGTTTTTT.

V usage is TRBV19 and J usage is TRBJ1-5; tentative D call: TRBD1 (5 bases). The CDR3 covers 19 residues. The ends were cut back, 3 bases at V and 8 bases at J, with 29 bases in the middle. Germline CDR1 LNHDA, CDR2 SQIVND (reference sequence). In DNA form, the CDR3 reads TGTGCCAGTAGTATCGGCAGTTCGGTGGGTGGACGCCTCAGGGAGCCCCAGCATTTT. It yields the protein CASSIGSSVGGRLREPQHF.

The chain joins TRBV10-2 to TRBJ2-1, with 7 bases lining up with TRBD2. Trimming at V came to 7 bases and at J to 2 bases, leaving 11 bases not matched to a gene. Germline CDR1 is WSHSY and CDR2 is SAAADI. This CDR3 spans 16 amino acids. The CDR3 nucleotides read TGCGCCAGCACCTTATGGGGGGGAGGGACCTACAATGAGCAGTTCTTC. Its translation: CASTLWGGGTYNEQFF.

The chain links TRBV5-4 to TRBJ2-7; a weak D match, TRBD1 (7 bases). V was clipped by 3 bases and J by 1 base, with 20 bases between them. Germline V lookup: CDR1 SGHNT, CDR2 YYREEE (reference sequence). The CDR3 is 17 residues long. CDR3 coding DNA: TGTGCCAGCAGCTCGGCTCCAGGGGGAGGCCATTCCTACGAGCAGTACTTC. Amino acid sequence: CASSSAPGGGHSYEQYF. Complete variable domain (other parts from reference TRBV5-4 and TRBJ2-7): ETGVTQSPTHLIKTRGQQVTLRCSSQSGHNTVSWYQQALGQGPQFIFQYYREEENGRGNFPPRFSGLQFPNYSSELNVNALELDDSALYLCASSSAPGGGHSYEQYFGPGTRLTVT.

This chain links TRBV21-1 with TRBJ2-1; the table's D call of TRBD2 was not tested on the DNA. TRBV21-1 is a recognized pseudogene. CDR3 length equals 20 residues. The DNA for the CDR3 is TGTGCCAGCAGCACTAGACTAGCGGGGCCCCTTGGTGGGCCCTACAATGAGCAGTTCTTC. Translating gives CASSTRLAGPLGGPYNEQFF.

The chain joins TRBV27 to TRBJ2-7; D may be TRBD2 (5 bases). The CDR3 length is 13 residues. The ends were cut back, 5 bases at V and 0 bases at J, with 8 bases in the middle. CDR1 is MNHEY and CDR2 is SMNVEV in the germline V gene (reference sequence). CDR3 region: CASSRGSSYEQYF. The CDR3 DNA sequence: TGTGCCAGCAGTCGGGGAAGCTCCTACGAGCAGTACTTC.

The CDR3 region has the DNA TGTGCCAGCAGCTTGTTTATCGGGGAAGATGAGCAGTTCTTC. Translation: CASSLFIGEDEQFF. V and J are TRBV5-6 and TRBJ2-1; tentatively, D is TRBD2 (5 bases). V lost 1 base, J lost 8 bases, and 13 bases lay in between. Germline CDR1 is SGHDT and CDR2 is YYEEEE. The CDR3 contains 14 residues.